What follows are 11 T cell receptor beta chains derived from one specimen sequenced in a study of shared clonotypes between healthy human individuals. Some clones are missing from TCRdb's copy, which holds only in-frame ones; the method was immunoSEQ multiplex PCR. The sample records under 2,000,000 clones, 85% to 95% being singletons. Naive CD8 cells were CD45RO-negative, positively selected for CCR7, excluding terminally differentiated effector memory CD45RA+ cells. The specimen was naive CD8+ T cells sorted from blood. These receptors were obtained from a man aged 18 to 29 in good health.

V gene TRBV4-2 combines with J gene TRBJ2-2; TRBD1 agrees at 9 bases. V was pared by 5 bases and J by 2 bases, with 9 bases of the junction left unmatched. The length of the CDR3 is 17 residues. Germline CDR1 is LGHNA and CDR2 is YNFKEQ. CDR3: CASSSPGTGKNTGELFF. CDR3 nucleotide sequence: TGTGCCAGCAGCTCACCCGGGACAGGGAAAAACACCGGGGAGCTGTTTTTT.

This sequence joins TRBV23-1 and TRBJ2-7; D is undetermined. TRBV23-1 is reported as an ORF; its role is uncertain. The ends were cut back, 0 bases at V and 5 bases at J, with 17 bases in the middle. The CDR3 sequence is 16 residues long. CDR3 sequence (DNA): TGCGCCAGCAGTCAATCCCGGGTCAAAGGATTCCACGAGCAGTACTTC. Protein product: CASSQSRVKGFHEQYF.

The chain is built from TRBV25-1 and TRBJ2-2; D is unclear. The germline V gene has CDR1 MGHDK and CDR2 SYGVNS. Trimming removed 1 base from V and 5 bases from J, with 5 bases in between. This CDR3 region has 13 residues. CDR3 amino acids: CASSEFRTGELFF. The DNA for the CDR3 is TGTGCCAGCAGTGAATTCAGGACCGGGGAGCTGTTTTTT.

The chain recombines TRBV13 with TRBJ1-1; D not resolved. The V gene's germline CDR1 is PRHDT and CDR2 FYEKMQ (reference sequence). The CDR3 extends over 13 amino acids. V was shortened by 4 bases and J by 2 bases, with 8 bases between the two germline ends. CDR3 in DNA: TGTGCCAGCAGCTGGGGTGGTAACACTGAAGCTTTCTTT. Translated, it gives CASSWGGNTEAFF. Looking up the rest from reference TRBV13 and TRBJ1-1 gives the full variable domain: AAGVIQSPRHLIKEKRETATLKCYPIPRHDTVYWYQQGPGQDPQFLISFYEKMQSDKGSIPDRFSAQQFSDYHSELNMSSLELGDSALYFCASSWGGNTEAFFGQGTRLTVV.

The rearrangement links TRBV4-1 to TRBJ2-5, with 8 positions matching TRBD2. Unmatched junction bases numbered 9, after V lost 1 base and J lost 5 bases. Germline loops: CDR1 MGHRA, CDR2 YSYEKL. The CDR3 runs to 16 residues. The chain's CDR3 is CASSQVAWGLEETQYF. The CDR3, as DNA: TGCGCCAGCAGCCAAGTGGCATGGGGACTAGAGGAGACCCAGTACTTC.

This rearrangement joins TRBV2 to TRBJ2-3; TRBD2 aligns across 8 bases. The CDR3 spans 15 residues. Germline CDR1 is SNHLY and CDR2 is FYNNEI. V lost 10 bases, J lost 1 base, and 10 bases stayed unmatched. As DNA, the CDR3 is TGTGCCATCTTTCGGCCCGGGGGGGGCACAGATACGCAGTATTTT. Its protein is CAIFRPGGGTDTQYF. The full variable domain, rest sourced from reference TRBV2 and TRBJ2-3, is EPEVTQTPSHQVTQMGQEVILRCVPISNHLYFYWYRQILGQKVEFLVSFYNNEISEKSEIFDDQFSVERPDGSNFTLKIRSTKLEDSAMYFCAIFRPGGGTDTQYFGPGTRLTVL.

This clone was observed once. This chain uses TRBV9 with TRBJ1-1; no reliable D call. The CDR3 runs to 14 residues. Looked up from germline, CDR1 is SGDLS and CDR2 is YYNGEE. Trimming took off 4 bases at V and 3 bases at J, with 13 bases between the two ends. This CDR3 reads CASSLAADDTEAFF. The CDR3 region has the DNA TGTGCCAGCAGCCTGGCGGCAGATGACACTGAAGCTTTCTTT.

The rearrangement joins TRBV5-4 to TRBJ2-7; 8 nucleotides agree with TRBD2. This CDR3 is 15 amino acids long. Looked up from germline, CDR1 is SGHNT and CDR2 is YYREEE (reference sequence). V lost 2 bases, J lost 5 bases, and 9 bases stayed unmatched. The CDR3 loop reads CASSLTGGYVDEQYF. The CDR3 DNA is TGTGCCAGCAGCTTAACGGGGGGGTACGTGGACGAGCAGTACTTC.

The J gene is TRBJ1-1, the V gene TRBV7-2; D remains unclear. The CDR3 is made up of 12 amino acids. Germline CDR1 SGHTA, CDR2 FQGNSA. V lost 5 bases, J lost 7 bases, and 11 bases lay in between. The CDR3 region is CASSLSWVEAFF. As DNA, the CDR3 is TGTGCCAGCAGCCTTTCATGGGTTGAAGCTTTCTTT. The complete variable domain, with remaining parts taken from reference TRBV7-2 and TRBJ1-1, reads GAGVSQSPSNKVTEKGKDVELRCDPISGHTALYWYRQSLGQGLEFLIYFQGNSAPDKSGLPSDRFSAERTGGSVSTLTIQRTQQEDSAVYLCASSLSWVEAFFGQGTRLTVV.

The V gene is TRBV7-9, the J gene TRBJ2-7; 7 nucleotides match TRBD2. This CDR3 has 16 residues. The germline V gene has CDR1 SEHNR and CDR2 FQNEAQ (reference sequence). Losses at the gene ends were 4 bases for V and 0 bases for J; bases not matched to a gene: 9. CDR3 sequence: CASSSEGRATSYEQYF. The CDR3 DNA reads TGTGCCAGCAGCTCCGAAGGGAGGGCCACCTCCTACGAGCAGTACTTC.

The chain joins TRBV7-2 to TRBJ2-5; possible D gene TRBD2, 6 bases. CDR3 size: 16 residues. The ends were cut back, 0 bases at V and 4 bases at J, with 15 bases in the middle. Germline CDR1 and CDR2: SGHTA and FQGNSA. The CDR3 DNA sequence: TGTGCCAGCAGCTTAGCGGGCAGGGAGGTCGGAGAGACCCAGTACTTC. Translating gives CASSLAGREVGETQYF.